This is a list of T cell receptor beta chains from one sample in a study of blood T cell repertoires in COVID-19. Data came from immunoSEQ multiplex PCR; TCRdb stores just in-frame clones and leaves some out. The sample records 350,000 to 500,000 clones, about 88% being singletons. The sequencing input was PBMCs or T cells enriched from blood (not recorded which). All receptors come from a woman aged 18 to 35 who had been exposed to COVID-19. Each CDR3 is given without its conserved first and last residue. The order of the fields is V gene, J gene, CDR3 protein.

v_gene: TRBV25-1
j_gene: TRBJ2-3
CDR3aa: ASSGRGGSTDTQY

v_gene: TRBV2
j_gene: TRBJ2-7
CDR3aa: ASRAGTGPYEQY

v_gene: TRBV28
j_gene: TRBJ1-1
CDR3aa: ASSSLIQVSPRTEAF

v_gene: TRBV18
j_gene: TRBJ1-1
CDR3aa: ASCPGQNTEAF

v_gene: TRBV11-2
j_gene: TRBJ1-5
CDR3aa: ASSFGQTNQPQH

v_gene: TRBV28
j_gene: TRBJ1-5
CDR3aa: ASRILKTGFQPQH

v_gene: TRBV24-1
j_gene: TRBJ2-1
CDR3aa: ATSDLTSGPLGEQF

v_gene: TRBV28
j_gene: TRBJ2-1
CDR3aa: ASGGLAGWGEQF

v_gene: TRBV21-1
j_gene: TRBJ2-2
CDR3aa: ASSNFKGANTGELF

v_gene: TRBV5-1
j_gene: TRBJ2-7
CDR3aa: ASSLVGTSGYEQY